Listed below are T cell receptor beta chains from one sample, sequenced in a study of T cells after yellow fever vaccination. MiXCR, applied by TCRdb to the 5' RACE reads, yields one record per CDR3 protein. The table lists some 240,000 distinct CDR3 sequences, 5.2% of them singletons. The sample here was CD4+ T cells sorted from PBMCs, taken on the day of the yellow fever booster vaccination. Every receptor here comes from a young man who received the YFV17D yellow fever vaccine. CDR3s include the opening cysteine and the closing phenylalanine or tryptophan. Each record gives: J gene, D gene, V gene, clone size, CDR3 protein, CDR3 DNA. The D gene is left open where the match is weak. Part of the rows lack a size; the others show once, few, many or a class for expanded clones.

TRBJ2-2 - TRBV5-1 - CASSNLGGTELFF TGCGCCAGCAGCAACCTAGGGGGTACGGAGCTGTTTTTT
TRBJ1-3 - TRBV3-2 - CASSQSTYSGNTIYF TGTGCCAGCAGCCAATCGACATACTCTGGAAACACCATATATTTT
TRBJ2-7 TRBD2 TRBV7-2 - CASSPSGGLSYEQYF TGTGCCAGCAGCCCTAGCGGGGGGCTCTCCTACGAGCAGTACTTC
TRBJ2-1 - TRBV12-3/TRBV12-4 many CASSFPLRQHSSYNEQFF TGTGCCAGCAGTTTCCCCCTGCGGCAGCATAGCTCCTACAATGAGCAGTTCTTC
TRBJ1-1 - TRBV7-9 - CASSPRQYTEAFF TGTGCCAGCAGCCCCCGACAATACACTGAAGCTTTCTTT
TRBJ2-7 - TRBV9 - CASSAGATAGYEQYF TGTGCCAGCAGCGCGGGGGCCACGGCGGGCTACGAGCAGTACTTC
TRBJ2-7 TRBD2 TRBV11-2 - CASSPPGLAGAYYEQYF TGTGCCAGCAGCCCCCCCGGACTAGCGGGGGCTTACTACGAGCAGTACTTC
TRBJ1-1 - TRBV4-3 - CASSQNLGVEAFF TGCGCCAGCAGCCAAAACTTAGGGGTCGAAGCTTTCTTT
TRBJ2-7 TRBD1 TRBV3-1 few CASSQAGTANYEQYF TGTGCCAGCAGCCAAGCCGGGACAGCTAACTACGAGCAGTACTTC
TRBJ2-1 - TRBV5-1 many CASSPPTTYNEQFF TGCGCCAGCAGCCCGCCGACCACTTACAATGAGCAGTTCTTC
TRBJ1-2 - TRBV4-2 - CASSQGGNGGVNYGYTF TGTGCCAGCAGCCAGGGAGGTAACGGTGGGGTAAACTATGGCTACACCTTC
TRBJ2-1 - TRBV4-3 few CASSQVGSRSYNEQFF TGCGCCAGCAGCCAAGTTGGCTCCCGCTCCTACAATGAGCAGTTCTTC
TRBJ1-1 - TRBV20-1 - CSAETGRGNTEAFF TGCAGTGCTGAAACCGGGCGGGGGAACACTGAAGCTTTCTTT
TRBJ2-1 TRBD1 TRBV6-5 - CASRPRGYREQFF TGTGCCAGCAGGCCCAGGGGGTATCGTGAGCAGTTCTTC
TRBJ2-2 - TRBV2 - CASTWETTGELFF TGTGCCAGCACTTGGGAGACCACCGGGGAGCTGTTTTTT
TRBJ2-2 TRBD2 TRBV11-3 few CASSLTSGGLHTGELFF TGTGCCAGCAGCTTGACTAGCGGGGGTCTTCACACCGGGGAGCTGTTTTTT
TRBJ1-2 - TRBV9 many CASSVVGPQTF TGTGCCAGCAGCGTAGTAGGGCCCCAAACCTTC
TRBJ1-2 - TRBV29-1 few CSAAGLWGYTF TGCAGCGCCGCGGGTCTTTGGGGCTACACCTTC
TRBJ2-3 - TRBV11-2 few CASSSSRGTDTQYF TGTGCCAGCAGCTCCAGCCGGGGCACAGATACGCAGTATTTT
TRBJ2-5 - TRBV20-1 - CSARDATSWLETQYF TGCAGTGCTAGGGACGCAACTAGCTGGTTAGAGACCCAGTACTTC
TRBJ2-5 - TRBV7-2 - CASSLEIRPETQYF TGTGCCAGCAGCTTAGAGATCCGGCCGGAGACCCAGTACTTC
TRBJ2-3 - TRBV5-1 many CASSLVTDADTQYF TGCGCCAGCAGCTTGGTTACAGACGCAGATACGCAGTATTTT
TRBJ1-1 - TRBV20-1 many CSAPYRHTGTEAFF TGCAGTGCACCTTACAGGCATACGGGGACTGAAGCTTTCTTT
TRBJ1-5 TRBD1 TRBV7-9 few CASSYGTGQPQHF TGTGCCAGCAGCTATGGGACAGGTCAGCCCCAGCATTTT
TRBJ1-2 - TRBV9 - CASSAGRGYGYTF TGTGCCAGCAGCGCGGGGAGGGGCTATGGCTACACCTTC